The T cell receptor beta chain described here comes from a study of blood T cell repertoires in COVID-19. Trimming pared 0 bases from V and 6 bases from J, leaving 12 bases between. The V gene's germline CDR1 is MNHEY and CDR2 SVGAGI. The CDR3 is 15 amino acids. As handled by the study authors: Nucleated cell number was recorded as an estimate derived from reference gene primer amplification. Libraries were prepared by immunoSEQ multiplex PCR; TCRdb keeps only in-frame clonotypes and omits some of them. V and J calls and clone size are copied from that table; D and trimming were computed from the DNA. The repertoire has 290,000 or so clones, about nine tenths of them found once; the top ten carry around 1.1%.

The origin of this receptor is a woman between 25 and 40 years old who had recovered from COVID-19. The J gene is TRBJ1-5, the V gene TRBV6-5; the D gene is possibly TRBD1 (5 bases). Sample: PBMCs or T cells enriched from blood (not recorded which). This CDR3 is CASSYSSTGPQPQHF. The CDR3, as DNA: TGTGCCAGCAGTTACTCTAGTACAGGTCCTCAGCCCCAGCATTTT.